The clone carrying this T cell receptor (beta chain) was seen at least ten times. The antigen remains undetermined. CD4+CD45RO+CD25- cells were isolated as memory CD4+ T cells. Overall study findings and caveats: Tumor Tregs overlapped most with tumor, then blood, naive CD4+ cells. The TCR gene usage of tumor memory CD4+ T cells clustered together with blood and lymph node memory CD4+ cells and with lymph node naive CD4+ cells.

After constant-region reverse-primer amplification, full-length variable regions underwent semi-nested PCR with Nested Universal Primer A. MiXCR was run by TCRdb on the 5' RACE reads, yielding one entry per CDR3 protein. The profile shows 35,000 to 50,000 distinct CDR3 sequences, 29% of them singletons. The specimen was memory CD4+ T cells sorted from a lymph node. Subset indicated: memory CD4+ T cells, CD4+CD45RO+CD25-. The clonotype originates from a female donor with breast cancer.

The CDR3: CSAAAGTSGYTGELFF. The CDR3, as DNA: TGCAGTGCCGCAGCCGGGACTAGCGGTTACACCGGGGAGCTGTTTTTT. The genes are TRBV20-1 and TRBJ2-2; 11 nucleotides agree with TRBD2. The V gene end was trimmed by 6 bases and the J gene end by 3 bases; junction bases not matched to a gene: 9. Germline CDR1 DFQATT, CDR2 SNEGSKA (reference sequence). The CDR3 runs to 16 residues.